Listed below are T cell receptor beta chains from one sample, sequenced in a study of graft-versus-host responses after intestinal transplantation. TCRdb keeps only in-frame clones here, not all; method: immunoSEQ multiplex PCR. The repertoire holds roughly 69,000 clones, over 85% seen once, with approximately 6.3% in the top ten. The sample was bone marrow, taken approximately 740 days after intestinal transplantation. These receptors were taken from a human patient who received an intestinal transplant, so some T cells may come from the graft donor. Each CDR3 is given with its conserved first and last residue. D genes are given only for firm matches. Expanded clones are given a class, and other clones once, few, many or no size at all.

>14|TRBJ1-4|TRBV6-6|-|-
TGTGCCAGCAGTCCTCAGGGAAGTGGTGAAAAACTGTTTTTT
CASSPQGSGEKLFF
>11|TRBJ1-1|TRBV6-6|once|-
TGTGCCAGCTCATGGCGAAATGAAGCTTTCTTT
CASSWRNEAFF
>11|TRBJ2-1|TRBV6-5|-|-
TGTGCCAGCAGTTCCGGGATTGAGCAGTTCTTC
CASSSGIEQFF
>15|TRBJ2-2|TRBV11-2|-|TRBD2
TGTGCCAGCAGCGCCGGACTAGCGGGGACCGGGGAGCTGTTTTTT
CASSAGLAGTGELFF
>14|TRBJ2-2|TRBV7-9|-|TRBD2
TGTGCCAGCAGCCCGGGACTAGCGAGGGGGGAGCTGTTTTTT
CASSPGLARGELFF
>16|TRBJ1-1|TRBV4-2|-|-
TGTGCCAGCAGCCAAGAAGGGGCGGGGAGGGGAACTGAAGCTTTCTTT
CASSQEGAGRGTEAFF
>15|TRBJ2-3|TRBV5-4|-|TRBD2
TGTGCCAGCAGCTTGGCGGGGGGGGAGTTGGATACGCAGTATTTT
CASSLAGGELDTQYF
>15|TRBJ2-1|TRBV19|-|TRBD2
TGTGCCAGTAGTATCTTAGCGGGAGGGAGGAGTGAGCAGTTCTTC
CASSILAGGRSEQFF
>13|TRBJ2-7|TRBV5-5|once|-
TGTGCCAGCAGCGCCGGACAGAGATACGAGCAGTACTTC
CASSAGQRYEQYF
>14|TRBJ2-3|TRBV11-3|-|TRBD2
TGTGCCAGCAGCTTCGGACTAGCTTCGGATACGCAGTATTTT
CASSFGLASDTQYF
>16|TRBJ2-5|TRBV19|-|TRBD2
TGTGCCAGTAGTGTACTAGCGGGGGCCTTTCTCGAGACCCAGTACTTC
CASSVLAGAFLETQYF
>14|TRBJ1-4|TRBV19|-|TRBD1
TGTGCCAGTAGTATTAGGGGACAGGCTGAAAAACTGTTTTTT
CASSIRGQAEKLFF
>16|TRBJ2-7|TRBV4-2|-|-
TGTGCCAGCAGCCAAGATGTAGGCAGGCGACCCTACGAGCAGTACTTC
CASSQDVGRRPYEQYF
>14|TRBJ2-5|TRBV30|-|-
TGTGCCTGGAGTGATCAGGGGTACCAAGAGACCCAGTACTTC
CAWSDQGYQETQYF
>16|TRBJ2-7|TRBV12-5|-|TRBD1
TGTGCTAGTGGTTTCGGGGACAGCTCATACTCCTACGAGCAGTACTTC
CASGFGDSSYSYEQYF
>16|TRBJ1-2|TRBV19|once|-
TGTGCCAGTATTGGCAGAAGTTGGGGGCCCTCAATTGGCTACACCTTC
CASIGRSWGPSIGYTF
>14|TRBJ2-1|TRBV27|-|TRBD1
TGTGCCAGCAGTTGGGACAGTCCTTACAATGAGCAGTTCTTC
CASSWDSPYNEQFF
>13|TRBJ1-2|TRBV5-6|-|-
TGTGCCAGCAGCCCGGACGGACACTATGGCTACACCTTC
CASSPDGHYGYTF
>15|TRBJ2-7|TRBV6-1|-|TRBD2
TGTGCCAGCACCCCAGGGACTAGCGGGGCCTACGAGCAGTACTTC
CASTPGTSGAYEQYF
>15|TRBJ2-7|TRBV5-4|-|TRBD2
TGTGCCAGCAGCTTGGGGACTAGCGGGGGCTACGAGCAGTACTTC
CASSLGTSGGYEQYF
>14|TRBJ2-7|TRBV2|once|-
TGTGCCAGCAGCTGGGGGCCCAGCTCCTACGAGCAGTACTTC
CASSWGPSSYEQYF
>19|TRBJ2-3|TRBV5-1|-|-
TGCGCCAGCAGCTTGGGGGGTCTCGGTCGGACTACTTACACAGATACGCAGTATTTT
CASSLGGLGRTTYTDTQYF
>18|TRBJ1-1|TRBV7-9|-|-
TGTGCCAGCAGCTTACCATTCTTAGCCCTTTTACAGGACCGGGAAGCTTTCTTT
CASSLPFLALLQDREAFF
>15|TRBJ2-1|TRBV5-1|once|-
TGCGCCAGCAGCTTATCATCCGGGGCCACCGATGAGCAGTTCTTC
CASSLSSGATDEQFF
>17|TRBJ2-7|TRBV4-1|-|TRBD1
TGCGCCAGCAGCCAAGACAACGACAGGGGGGTACTGGGCGAGCAGTACTTC
CASSQDNDRGVLGEQYF
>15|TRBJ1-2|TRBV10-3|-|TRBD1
TGTGCCATCAGTGATCCCGACAGGGGACACTATGGCTACACCTTC
CAISDPDRGHYGYTF
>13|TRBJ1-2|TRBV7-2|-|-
TGTGCCAGCAGCACCGACCGGTACTATGGCTACACCTTC
CASSTDRYYGYTF
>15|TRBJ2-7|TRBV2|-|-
TGTGCCAGCAGTGAATGGCAGGGTCTATCCTACGAGCAGTACTTC
CASSEWQGLSYEQYF
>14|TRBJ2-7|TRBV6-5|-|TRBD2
TGTGCCAGCAGGAGACTAGCGGGAGGGTACGAGCAGTACTTC
CASRRLAGGYEQYF
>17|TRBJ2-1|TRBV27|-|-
TGTGCCAGCAGTTTTTCGGTCGCGGGACTCTCCCACAATGAGCAGTTCTTC
CASSFSVAGLSHNEQFF
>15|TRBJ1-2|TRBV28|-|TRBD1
TGTGCCAGCAGTTCCCCAACGGACAGGTTAGACGGCTACACCTTC
CASSSPTDRLDGYTF
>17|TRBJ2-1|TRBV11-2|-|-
TGTGCCAGCAGCTTATGGGGTGAGACGGCTTCCTACAATGAGCAGTTCTTC
CASSLWGETASYNEQFF
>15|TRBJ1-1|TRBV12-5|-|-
TGTGCTAGTGGTTTCGTGGGACGGAGGAACACTGAAGCTTTCTTT
CASGFVGRRNTEAFF
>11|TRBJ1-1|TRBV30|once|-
TGTGCCTGGAGTAAAGGGAGTGAAGCTTTCTTT
CAWSKGSEAFF
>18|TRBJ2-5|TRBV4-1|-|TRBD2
TGCGCCAGCAGCCAGGAAACTAGCGGACCACTACCCCAAGAGACCCAGTACTTC
CASSQETSGPLPQETQYF
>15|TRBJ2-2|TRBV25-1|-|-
TGTGCCAGCAGTCAGACTGCTACGGGATGGGGGAAGCTGTTTTTT
CASSQTATGWGKLFF
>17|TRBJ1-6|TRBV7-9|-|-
TGTGCCAGCAGCTCCCCGGGCAATTGGGTGGGGGATTCACCCCTCCACTTT
CASSSPGNWVGDSPLHF
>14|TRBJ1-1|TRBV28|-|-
TGTGCCAGCAGCCAAGGACAGATGAACACTGAAGCTTTCTTT
CASSQGQMNTEAFF
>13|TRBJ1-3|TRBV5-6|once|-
TGTGCCAGCAGCTTGGGGAGCGCTCGGGCCATATATTTT
CASSLGSARAIYF
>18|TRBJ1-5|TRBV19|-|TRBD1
TGTGCCAGTACCGAAGGATTGGGAGGGGGCAGGTTATATCAGCCCCAGCATTTT
CASTEGLGGGRLYQPQHF
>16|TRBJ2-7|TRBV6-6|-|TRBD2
TGTGCCAGCAGTTACTCCGCAGGCGGGAGGGCCTCCGAGCAGTACTTC
CASSYSAGGRASEQYF
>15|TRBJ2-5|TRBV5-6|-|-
TGTGCCAGCAGCTTGGTTTCAACTAGCTGGGAGACCCAGTACTTC
CASSLVSTSWETQYF
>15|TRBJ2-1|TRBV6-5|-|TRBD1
TGTGCCAGCAGCCTGGGACGGACAGGGGGAAATGAGCAGTTCTTC
CASSLGRTGGNEQFF
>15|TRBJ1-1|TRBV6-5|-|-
TGTGCCAGCAGTTACTCTTTAGCATTAGGTGTCTCGGCTTTCTTT
CASSYSLALGVSAFF
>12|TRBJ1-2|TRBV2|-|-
TGTGCCAGCAGTGCGACACTGTATGGCTACACCTTC
CASSATLYGYTF
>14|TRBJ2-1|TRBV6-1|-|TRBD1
TGTGCCAGCAGTGTGGGACAGTCTCGCAATGAGCAGTTCTTC
CASSVGQSRNEQFF
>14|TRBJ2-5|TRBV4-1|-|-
TGCGCCAGCAGCCAAGAGACGGGGGAAGAGACCCAGTACTTC
CASSQETGEETQYF
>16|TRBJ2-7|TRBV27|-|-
TGTGCCAGCAGATCTACCGGGGCAGGGGATTTCGACGAGCAGTACTTC
CASRSTGAGDFDEQYF
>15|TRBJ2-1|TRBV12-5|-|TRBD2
TGTGCTAGTGGTTTGAGGAACGGGAGGGACAATGAGCAGTTCTTC
CASGLRNGRDNEQFF
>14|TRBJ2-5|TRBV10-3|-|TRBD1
TGTGCCATCAATTTCGACAGGGTGAAAGAGACCCAGTACTTC
CAINFDRVKETQYF
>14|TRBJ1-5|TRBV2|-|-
TGTGCCAGCAGTGAGGTGAGGAGCAATCAGCCCCAGCATTTT
CASSEVRSNQPQHF
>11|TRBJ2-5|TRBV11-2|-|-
TGTGCCAGCAGCTCAGCCGGACAGCACTACTTC
CASSSAGQHYF
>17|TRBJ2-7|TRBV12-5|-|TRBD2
TGTGCTAGTGGTTTCCCTAAGGAGGGACTAGCGGCCTACGAGCAGTACTTC
CASGFPKEGLAAYEQYF
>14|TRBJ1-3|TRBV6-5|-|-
TGTGCCAGCAGCTCGGGGAGCTCTGGAAACACCATATATTTT
CASSSGSSGNTIYF
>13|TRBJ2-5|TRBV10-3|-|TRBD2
TGTGCCACCGGGCGGGAGAGAGAGGAGACCCAGTACTTC
CATGREREETQYF
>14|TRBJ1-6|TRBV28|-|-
TGTGCCAGCAGTTGGGTTCGGTATAATTCACCCCTCCACTTT
CASSWVRYNSPLHF